The rows below give T cell receptor beta chains drawn from one sample of a study of breast tumors, draining lymph nodes, adjacent tissues. TCRdb re-derived calls from the multiplex PCR reads in MiXCR, one entry per CDR3 protein. This sample has over 100,000 distinct CDR3 sequences, with under 25% found just once. Material for sequencing was axillary lymph node tissue. The source of these receptors is a female donor with breast cancer. Some clones in this sample may be carry-over from other donors' samples. The CDR3 runs from the conserved cysteine through the conserved F or W. Fields, in order: CDR3 length, J gene, D gene, V gene, clone size, CDR3 protein, CDR3 DNA. A D gene is named only where the DNA matches it firmly. Clone size is shown for a subset of rows, as once, few, many or a class of expanded clone.

length: 16
J: TRBJ2-2
D: TRBD1
V: TRBV6-1
size: NA
CDR3: CASSSGTGRNTGELFF
DNA: TGTGCCAGCAGTTCCGGGACAGGGCGGAACACCGGGGAGCTGTTTTTT

length: 16
J: TRBJ2-5
D: TRBD2
V: TRBV19
size: many
CDR3: CASSIEGTSGQETQYF
DNA: TGTGCCAGTAGTATAGAGGGGACTAGCGGCCAAGAGACCCAGTACTTC

length: 18
J: TRBJ2-7
D: TRBD2
V: TRBV6-2/TRBV6-3
size: NA
CDR3: CASSCEPGTSGRAHEQYF
DNA: TGTGCCAGCAGTTGCGAGCCGGGGACTAGCGGGAGGGCCCACGAGCAGTACTTC

length: 13
J: TRBJ2-3
D: TRBD2
V: TRBV6-6
size: many
CDR3: CASTLAGADTQYF
DNA: TGTGCCAGCACCCTAGCGGGAGCCGATACGCAGTATTTT

length: 14
J: TRBJ1-1
D: TRBD1
V: TRBV27
size: NA
CDR3: CASSLPDRVTEAFF
DNA: TGTGCCAGCAGTCTCCCAGACAGGGTCACTGAAGCTTTCTTT

length: 16
J: TRBJ2-5
D: NA
V: TRBV6-1
size: many
CDR3: CASSRGEGGLQETQYF
DNA: TGTGCCAGCAGCCGGGGGGAGGGGGGCCTCCAAGAGACCCAGTACTTC

length: 14
J: TRBJ2-5
D: TRBD2
V: TRBV9
size: many
CDR3: CASNRAGVGETQYF
DNA: TGTGCCAGCAACAGAGCGGGAGTAGGGGAGACCCAGTACTTC

length: 15
J: TRBJ2-1
D: NA
V: TRBV3-1
size: many
CDR3: CASSQGPTTDYEQFF
DNA: TGTGCCAGCAGCCAAGGACCGACCACCGACTATGAGCAGTTCTTC

length: 16
J: TRBJ1-5
D: NA
V: TRBV30
size: few
CDR3: CAWSVAGSYSNQPQHF
DNA: TGTGCCTGGAGTGTAGCGGGGTCCTATAGCAATCAGCCCCAGCATTTT

length: 14
J: TRBJ2-7
D: NA
V: TRBV4-2
size: many
CDR3: CASSQESRSYEQYF
DNA: TGTGCCAGCAGCCAAGAGTCCAGGTCCTACGAGCAGTACTTC

length: 14
J: TRBJ2-3
D: TRBD2
V: TRBV27
size: many
CDR3: CASSRRERSDTQYF
DNA: TGTGCCAGCAGTAGGCGGGAGCGTTCAGATACGCAGTATTTT

length: 14
J: TRBJ2-7
D: TRBD2
V: TRBV7-6
size: NA
CDR3: CASSSPGGPHEQYF
DNA: TGTGCCAGCAGCAGCCCGGGGGGGCCCCACGAGCAGTACTTC

length: 12
J: TRBJ1-4
D: NA
V: TRBV4-2
size: many
CDR3: CASSQEGRKLFF
DNA: TGTGCCAGCAGCCAAGAGGGGAGAAAACTGTTTTTT

length: 16
J: TRBJ1-4
D: TRBD1
V: TRBV7-6
size: many
CDR3: CASSLRPTGINEKLFF
DNA: TGTGCCAGCAGCCTGCGACCGACAGGGATTAATGAAAAACTGTTTTTT

length: 11
J: TRBJ2-3
D: NA
V: TRBV2
size: many
CDR3: CASSGRGTQYF
DNA: TGTGCCAGCAGTGGGCGGGGTACGCAGTATTTT

length: 13
J: TRBJ2-7
D: TRBD2
V: TRBV9
size: many
CDR3: CASSVVAGDEQYF
DNA: TGTGCCAGCAGCGTAGTAGCGGGAGACGAGCAGTACTTC

length: 12
J: TRBJ2-3
D: NA
V: TRBV6-1
size: many
CDR3: CASRGMTDTQYF
DNA: TGTGCCAGCAGGGGGATGACAGATACGCAGTATTTT

length: 14
J: TRBJ2-5
D: TRBD1
V: TRBV7-7
size: many
CDR3: CASSFGDRSETQYF
DNA: TGTGCTAGCAGCTTCGGGGACAGGTCGGAGACCCAGTACTTC

length: 14
J: TRBJ2-3
D: NA
V: TRBV11-3
size: many
CDR3: CASIKSGSTDTQYF
DNA: TGTGCCAGCATTAAATCGGGGTCCACAGATACGCAGTATTTT

length: 18
J: TRBJ2-4
D: TRBD1
V: TRBV6-6
size: NA
CDR3: CASSFRTGLSLAKNIQYF
DNA: TGTGCCAGCAGTTTCCGGACAGGTCTCTCCTTAGCCAAAAACATTCAGTACTTC

length: 13
J: TRBJ2-5
D: TRBD2
V: TRBV28
size: few
CDR3: CASASGGQETQYF
DNA: TGTGCCTCGGCTAGCGGGGGACAGGAGACCCAGTACTTC

length: 12
J: TRBJ2-1
D: TRBD2
V: TRBV2
size: many
CDR3: CASSEGGGEQFF
DNA: TGTGCCAGCAGTGAAGGGGGAGGGGAGCAGTTCTTC

length: 14
J: TRBJ2-1
D: NA
V: TRBV12-3/TRBV12-4
size: many
CDR3: CASSPRLVGNEQFF
DNA: TGTGCCAGCAGTCCCCGACTAGTAGGTAATGAGCAGTTCTTC

length: 16
J: TRBJ2-1
D: NA
V: TRBV4-1
size: many
CDR3: CASSQKVVSSYNEQFF
DNA: TGCGCCAGCAGCCAAAAGGTGGTGAGCTCCTACAATGAGCAGTTCTTC

length: 14
J: TRBJ2-5
D: NA
V: TRBV3-1
size: NA
CDR3: CASSQGTSRGTQYF
DNA: TGTGCCAGCAGCCAAGGTACTAGTCGCGGGACCCAGTACTTC

length: 17
J: TRBJ2-1
D: NA
V: TRBV11-2
size: many
CDR3: CASSPFPARSSYNEQFF
DNA: TGTGCCAGCAGCCCTTTCCCAGCGAGGAGCTCCTACAATGAGCAGTTCTTC

length: 14
J: TRBJ1-5
D: NA
V: TRBV19
size: many
CDR3: CASSTGRGDQPQHF
DNA: TGTGCCAGTAGTACAGGGAGAGGCGATCAGCCCCAGCATTTT

length: 15
J: TRBJ2-3
D: TRBD2
V: TRBV9
size: many
CDR3: CASSVASGSRDTQYF
DNA: TGTGCCAGCAGCGTAGCTAGCGGGAGTCGCGATACGCAGTATTTT

length: 13
J: TRBJ2-1
D: TRBD2
V: TRBV12-3/TRBV12-4
size: many
CDR3: CASIRREGRGQFF
DNA: TGTGCCAGCATACGGCGGGAGGGCCGGGGGCAGTTCTTC

length: 15
J: TRBJ2-1
D: TRBD1
V: TRBV6-1
size: NA
CDR3: CASSEIPGGRNEQFF
DNA: TGTGCCAGCAGTGAAATCCCAGGGGGCAGGAATGAGCAGTTCTTC

length: 12
J: TRBJ2-5
D: NA
V: TRBV5-1
size: NA
CDR3: CASTNPQGTQYF
DNA: TGCGCCAGCACCAACCCCCAAGGGACCCAGTACTTC

length: 13
J: TRBJ2-3
D: NA
V: TRBV2
size: many
CDR3: CASSDGQTDTQYF
DNA: TGTGCCAGCAGTGACGGACAAACAGATACGCAGTATTTT

length: 14
J: TRBJ2-1
D: NA
V: TRBV5-1
size: many
CDR3: CASSPAGFYNEQFF
DNA: TGCGCCAGCAGCCCCGCAGGGTTCTACAATGAGCAGTTCTTC

length: 13
J: TRBJ1-6
D: NA
V: TRBV5-8
size: many
CDR3: CASSLRGYSPLHF
DNA: TGTGCCAGCAGCTTAAGGGGATATTCACCCCTCCACTTT

length: 17
J: TRBJ2-3
D: TRBD2
V: TRBV28
size: few
CDR3: CASSSYWASGATDTQYF
DNA: TGTGCCAGCAGTTCTTATTGGGCTAGCGGCGCCACAGATACGCAGTATTTT

length: 16
J: TRBJ2-4
D: TRBD1
V: TRBV19
size: NA
CDR3: CASNPGTGGSKNIQYF
DNA: TGTGCCAGTAACCCCGGGACAGGGGGCTCCAAAAACATTCAGTACTTC

length: 13
J: TRBJ2-5
D: NA
V: TRBV3-1
size: many
CDR3: CASSQGRRETQYF
DNA: TGTGCCAGCAGCCAAGGAAGGAGAGAGACCCAGTACTTC

length: 13
J: TRBJ2-7
D: NA
V: TRBV24-1
size: many
CDR3: CATSAQDHYEQYF
DNA: TGTGCCACCAGTGCCCAGGACCACTACGAGCAGTACTTC

length: 13
J: TRBJ1-2
D: TRBD1
V: TRBV28
size: NA
CDR3: CASNKQGARGYTF
DNA: TGTGCCAGCAACAAACAGGGGGCGAGGGGCTACACCTTC

length: 13
J: TRBJ1-2
D: NA
V: TRBV29-1
size: many
CDR3: CSVEDSWGAGYTF
DNA: TGCAGCGTTGAAGATTCCTGGGGCGCTGGCTACACCTTC

length: 14
J: TRBJ1-3
D: NA
V: TRBV27
size: many
CDR3: CASSPGDSGNTIYF
DNA: TGTGCCAGCAGTCCAGGGGATTCTGGAAACACCATATATTTT

length: 11
J: TRBJ1-2
D: NA
V: TRBV28
size: NA
CDR3: CASSWGGGYTF
DNA: TGTGCCAGCAGTTGGGGGGGGGGCTACACCTTC